The 4 T cell receptor beta chains given below trace back to one sample, sequenced in a study of vaccination and CD4 T cells after COVID-19. The assay that was used to sequence DNA from cultured CD4+ T cells was the Oncomine TCR Beta short-read assay. TCRdb called the PCR reads again in MiXCR, with one record for every CDR3 protein. The data contain approximately 15,000 distinct CDR3 sequences, around 75% of them singletons. Antigens for these TCRs are unknown. Noted treatment: roughly 10-day PBMC culture with coronavirus spike peptide pools or control peptides (ViraFEST assay). The sample in question was CD4+ T cells from blood, cultured in vitro, obtained after SARS-CoV-2 vaccination. The source of these receptors is a human donor who received a COVID-19 vaccine.

The chain recombines TRBV19 with TRBJ1-1; TRBD1 is a possible D gene (5 bases). CDR1 is LNHDA, CDR2 SQIVND, per germline (reference sequence). The CDR3 spans 13 residues. V lost 3 bases, J lost 5 bases, and 10 bases lay in between. Here the CDR3 reads CASSISGATEAFF. CDR3 coding DNA: TGTGCCAGTAGTATTTCCGGGGCTACTGAAGCTTTCTTT.

The chain recombines TRBV12-3 or TRBV12-4 with TRBJ1-1; the D gene is possibly TRBD1 (5 bases). The CDR3 runs 13 residues. With 2 bases removed from V and 10 bases from J, the gap between germline ends came to 14 bases. CDR3 residues: CASSLMSEGRAFF. CDR3 in DNA: TGTGCCAGCAGTTTAATGTCTGAGGGGAGAGCTTTCTTT.

This rearrangement joins TRBV21-1 to TRBJ2-5; TRBD1, as called in the table, went unchecked against the DNA. TRBV21-1 is a pseudogene segment. This CDR3 comprises 13 residues. DNA for the CDR3: TGTGCCAGCAGCAGACAGGGTCAAGAGACCCAGTACTTC. It codes for CASSRQGQETQYF.

This clonotype turned up a few times. The chain couples TRBV7-9 to TRBJ2-3; D might be TRBD1 or TRBD2, each matching 5 bases. There are 11 residues in the CDR3. Germline assignment: CDR1 SEHNR and CDR2 FQNEAQ (reference sequence). V was trimmed by 1 base and J by 14 bases, leaving 10 bases between them. Here the CDR3 DNA reads TGTGCCAGCAGCTTAGGAGGGGCTCGGTATTTT. It encodes CASSLGGARYF.